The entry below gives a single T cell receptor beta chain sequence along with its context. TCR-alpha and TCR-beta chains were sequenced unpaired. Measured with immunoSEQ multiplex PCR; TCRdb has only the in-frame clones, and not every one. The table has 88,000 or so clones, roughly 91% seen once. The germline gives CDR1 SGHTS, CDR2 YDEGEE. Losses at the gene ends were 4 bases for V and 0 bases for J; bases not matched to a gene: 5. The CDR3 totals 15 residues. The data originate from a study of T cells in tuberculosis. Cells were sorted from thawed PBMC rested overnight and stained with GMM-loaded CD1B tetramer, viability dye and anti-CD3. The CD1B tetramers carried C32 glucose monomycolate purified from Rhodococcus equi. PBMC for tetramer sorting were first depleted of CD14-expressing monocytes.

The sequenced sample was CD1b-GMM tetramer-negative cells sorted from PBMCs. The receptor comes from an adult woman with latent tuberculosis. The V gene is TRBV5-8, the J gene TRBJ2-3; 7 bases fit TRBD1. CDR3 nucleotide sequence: TGTGCCAGCAGCGTGGGGACAGCAAGCACAGATACGCAGTATTTT. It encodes CASSVGTASTDTQYF.